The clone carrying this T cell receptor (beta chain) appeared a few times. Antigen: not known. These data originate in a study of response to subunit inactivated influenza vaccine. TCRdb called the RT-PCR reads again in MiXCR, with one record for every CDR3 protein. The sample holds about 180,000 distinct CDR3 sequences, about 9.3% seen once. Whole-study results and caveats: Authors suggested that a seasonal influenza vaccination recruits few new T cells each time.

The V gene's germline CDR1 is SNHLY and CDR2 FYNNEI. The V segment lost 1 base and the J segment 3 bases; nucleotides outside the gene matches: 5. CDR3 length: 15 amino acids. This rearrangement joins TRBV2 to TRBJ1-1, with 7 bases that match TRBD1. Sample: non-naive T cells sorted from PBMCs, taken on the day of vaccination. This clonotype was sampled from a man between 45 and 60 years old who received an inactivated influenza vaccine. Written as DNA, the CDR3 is TGTGCCAGCAGTGAAGGACAGGGATACGACACTGAAGCTTTCTTT. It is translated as CASSEGQGYDTEAFF.